Listed below are T cell receptor beta chains from one sample, sequenced in a study of shared clonotypes between healthy human individuals. Profiling relied on immunoSEQ multiplex PCR, and the TCRdb table lists in-frame clones only, not all of them. The sample has about 1 million clones, about 76% seen once. The sample was memory CD4+ T cells sorted from blood. These receptors were taken from a man aged 18 to 30 in good health. The CDR3 runs from the conserved cysteine through the conserved F or W. A D gene is named only where the DNA matches it firmly. Rows give clone size only sometimes, using once, few, many, or a class for an expanded clone.

>TRBJ1-1|-|TRBD1|TRBV19|15
CASSPPDRGPTEAFF
TGTGCCAGTAGTCCCCCGGACAGGGGGCCTACTGAAGCTTTCTTT
>TRBJ1-6|-|-|TRBV28|11
CASRANSPLHF
TGTGCCAGCAGGGCCAATTCACCCCTCCACTTT
>TRBJ2-2|-|-|TRBV7-9|16
CASSLTVGTNTGELFF
TGTGCCAGCAGCTTGACGGTGGGAACGAACACCGGGGAGCTGTTTTTT
>TRBJ1-4|-|-|TRBV5-1|14
CASYRDSTNEKLFF
TGCGCCAGCTATCGGGACTCAACTAATGAAAAACTGTTTTTT
>TRBJ2-5|-|TRBD2|TRBV30|16
CAWSLPGTSFFKTQYF
TGTGCCTGGAGTCTCCCCGGGACTAGTTTTTTCAAGACCCAGTACTTC
>TRBJ1-5|-|-|TRBV6-5|15
CASSRRGVGDQPQHF
TGTGCCAGCAGTCGAAGAGGGGTTGGGGATCAGCCCCAGCATTTT
>TRBJ1-2|-|-|TRBV5-1|13
CASSREANYGYTF
TGCGCCAGCAGCCGAGAAGCTAACTATGGCTACACCTTC
>TRBJ1-1|few|-|TRBV19|15
CASRKTGTTNTEAFF
TGTGCCAGTAGAAAAACCGGGACAACGAACACTGAAGCTTTCTTT
>TRBJ2-3|-|-|TRBV28|16
CASRKGRATFTDTQYF
TGTGCCAGCCGAAAGGGAAGGGCCACTTTCACAGATACGCAGTATTTT
>TRBJ2-2|-|-|TRBV7-9|15
CASSLDGAQTGELFF
TGTGCCAGCAGCTTAGATGGGGCGCAAACCGGGGAGCTGTTTTTT
>TRBJ2-3|-|TRBD2|TRBV5-8|18
CASSLGLAGGPGTDTQYF
TGTGCCAGCAGCTTGGGGCTAGCGGGGGGGCCAGGGACAGATACGCAGTATTTT
>TRBJ1-6|-|TRBD1|TRBV28|15
CASNVRDRDNSPLHF
TGTGCCAGCAATGTCCGGGACAGGGATAATTCACCCCTCCACTTT
>TRBJ1-6|-|TRBD1|TRBV2|14
CASKTGTVNSPLHF
TGTGCCAGCAAGACCGGGACAGTAAATTCACCCCTCCACTTT
>TRBJ2-3|-|TRBD2|TRBV4-3|17
CASSQETSGRKTDTQYF
TGCGCCAGCAGCCAAGAGACTAGCGGGAGGAAAACAGATACGCAGTATTTT
>TRBJ1-4|-|TRBD1|TRBV10-3|15
CAISEDRGGNEKLFF
TGTGCCATCAGTGAGGACAGGGGCGGGAATGAAAAACTGTTTTTT
>TRBJ2-7|once|-|TRBV28|14
CASRWDTSSYEQYF
TGTGCCAGCAGGTGGGACACCAGCTCCTACGAGCAGTACTTC
>TRBJ1-5|-|-|TRBV7-2|14
CASSLLGPNQPQHF
TGTGCCAGCAGCTTACTTGGTCCCAATCAGCCCCAGCATTTT
>TRBJ2-7|-|-|TRBV6-6|13
CASRTMGTYEQYF
TGTGCCAGCCGGACAATGGGGACCTACGAGCAGTACTTC
>TRBJ2-1|-|TRBD2|TRBV19|15
CASNGRAGGTKEQFF
TGTGCCAGTAACGGGAGGGCGGGAGGTACCAAGGAGCAGTTCTTC
>TRBJ1-2|-|TRBD1|TRBV15|15
CATSPRQGKSHGYTF
TGTGCCACCAGCCCACGACAGGGGAAAAGCCATGGCTACACCTTC
>TRBJ1-2|-|-|TRBV6-1|15
CASSEVGGANYGYTF
TGTGCCAGCAGTGAAGTAGGGGGGGCAAACTATGGCTACACCTTC
>TRBJ1-1|-|TRBD1|TRBV7-6|12
CASSLDRGEAFF
TGTGCCAGCAGCTTAGACAGGGGAGAAGCTTTCTTT
>TRBJ2-7|-|TRBD2|TRBV7-2|15
CASSHTSGNRYEQYF
TGTGCCAGCAGCCACACTAGCGGGAATCGGTACGAGCAGTACTTC
>TRBJ1-1|few|-|TRBV9|14
CASSVVMENTEAFF
TGTGCCAGCAGCGTAGTAATGGAGAACACTGAAGCTTTCTTT
>TRBJ2-3|-|-|TRBV7-2|12
CASSNYADTQYF
TGTGCCAGCAGCAACTATGCAGATACGCAGTATTTT
>TRBJ1-2|-|TRBD1|TRBV7-9|14
CASSPGTGTYGYTF
TGTGCCAGCAGCCCCGGGACAGGGACCTATGGCTACACCTTC
>TRBJ1-1|-|-|TRBV5-8|13
CASSRHGLLGAFF
TGTGCCAGCAGCCGACACGGCCTGCTGGGAGCTTTCTTT
>TRBJ1-5|few|-|TRBV7-9|17
CASSLGWSSLSNQPQHF
TGTGCCAGCAGCCTCGGTTGGAGCTCCCTTAGCAATCAGCCCCAGCATTTT
>TRBJ1-2|once|-|TRBV6-1|14
CASSEWGRNYGYTF
TGTGCCAGCAGTGAATGGGGAAGAAACTATGGCTACACCTTC
>TRBJ1-5|few|-|TRBV19|15
CASSTHRNSNQPQHF
TGTGCCAGTAGTACCCACAGGAATAGCAATCAGCCCCAGCATTTT
>TRBJ2-2|once|-|TRBV10-3|15
CAISGTAGATGELFF
TGTGCCATCAGTGGGACGGCGGGGGCCACCGGGGAGCTGTTTTTT
>TRBJ2-1|-|-|TRBV30|16
CAWNLPKGGPGNEQFF
TGTGCCTGGAATCTCCCCAAGGGGGGGCCCGGTAATGAGCAGTTCTTC
>TRBJ2-2|-|-|TRBV9|15
CASSHQRGATGELFF
TGTGCCAGCAGCCACCAACGGGGGGCCACCGGGGAGCTGTTTTTT
>TRBJ1-5|once|-|TRBV19|15
CASSLRGDSNQPQHF
TGTGCCAGTAGTTTACGAGGGGATAGCAATCAGCCCCAGCATTTT
>TRBJ2-5|-|-|TRBV5-4|15
CASTPGSGHQETQYF
TGTGCCAGCACCCCTGGAAGCGGGCACCAAGAGACCCAGTACTTC
>TRBJ1-3|once|-|TRBV5-6|14
CASSLYRSGNTIYF
TGTGCCAGCAGCTTGTACAGATCTGGAAACACCATATATTTT
>TRBJ1-4|-|TRBD1|TRBV7-2|16
CASSLEGTGRGEKLFF
TGTGCCAGCAGCTTAGAGGGGACAGGGCGAGGTGAAAAACTGTTTTTT
>TRBJ2-7|-|-|TRBV5-1|13
CASSLTSSYEQYF
TGCGCCAGCAGCTTAACCAGCTCCTACGAGCAGTACTTC
>TRBJ2-3|-|-|TRBV6-8|14
CASPRRGVRNTQYF
TGTGCCAGTCCCCGGAGGGGCGTGAGAAATACGCAGTATTTT
>TRBJ1-5|-|TRBD1|TRBV5-1|15
CASSLSTGGDQPQHF
TGCGCCAGCAGCTTATCGACAGGGGGCGATCAGCCCCAGCATTTT
>TRBJ2-5|-|TRBD1|TRBV4-3|15
CASSQETGTEETQYF
TGCGCCAGCAGCCAAGAGACAGGGACAGAAGAGACCCAGTACTTC
>TRBJ2-2|-|TRBD1|TRBV7-9|14
CASSPLQGTGELFF
TGTGCCAGCAGCCCCTTACAGGGGACCGGGGAGCTGTTTTTT
>TRBJ1-4|-|-|TRBV9|16
CASSPSGTETGEKLFF
TGTGCCAGCAGCCCATCCGGGACTGAGACGGGTGAAAAACTGTTTTTT
>TRBJ2-3|-|-|TRBV10-3|15
CAISVGTEPTDTQYF
TGTGCCATCAGTGTCGGAACAGAACCCACAGATACGCAGTATTTT
>TRBJ2-3|-|TRBD2|TRBV4-1|19
CASSQRTSRSGGGTDTQYF
TGCGCCAGCAGCCAAAGGACTAGCCGCTCTGGGGGCGGCACAGATACGCAGTATTTT
>TRBJ1-1|many|-|TRBV9|15
CASSPHGAVNTEAFF
TGTGCCAGCAGCCCCCACGGGGCGGTGAACACTGAAGCTTTCTTT
>TRBJ1-6|many|TRBD1|TRBV29-1|13
CSVRDSFNSPLHF
TGCAGCGTGAGGGACAGTTTTAATTCACCCCTCCACTTT
>TRBJ2-3|-|-|TRBV10-3|17
CAISGGAISGPADTQYF
TGTGCCATCAGTGGAGGGGCCATTAGCGGACCTGCTGATACGCAGTATTTT
>TRBJ2-3|-|-|TRBV10-3|14
CAIRTDGGRDTQYF
TGTGCCATCAGGACAGACGGGGGTAGGGATACGCAGTATTTT
>TRBJ2-1|-|-|TRBV5-1|12
CASRRTYNEQFF
TGCGCCAGCAGGCGGACCTACAATGAGCAGTTCTTC
>TRBJ2-5|many|TRBD1|TRBV5-1|16
CASSHGAGTVDQTQYF
TGCGCCAGCAGCCACGGGGCCGGGACAGTTGATCAGACCCAGTACTTC
>TRBJ2-7|-|-|TRBV5-3|16
CARSLGWLGHLYEQYF
TGTGCCAGAAGCTTGGGGTGGCTGGGGCACCTTTACGAGCAGTACTTC